These T cell receptor beta chains were read from a single sample in a study of CD8 T cells in ankylosing spondylitis. TCRdb reanalysed the 5' RACE reads using MiXCR and keeps one entry per CDR3 protein. The sample lists about 320,000 distinct CDR3 sequences; 9.5% to 13% were seen once. The sample comprised blood, either unsorted or a sorted T cell fraction (not recorded which). Receptors originate from a female donor with ankylosing spondylitis or in good health (not recorded which). CDR3s include the opening cysteine and the closing phenylalanine or tryptophan. D genes are given only for firm matches. A row's size may be missing; if present it is once, few, many or a size class.

D: NA; V: TRBV5-4; size: many; J: TRBJ2-1; CDR3: CASSLAGGLREQFF; DNA: TGTGCCAGCAGCTTGGCCGGTGGACTCCGAGAGCAGTTCTTC
D: TRBD1; V: TRBV6-1; size: NA; J: TRBJ2-3; CDR3: CASRGPARGLGLTDTQYF; DNA: TGTGCCAGCAGGGGCCCCGCCAGGGGGCTAGGCCTCACAGATACGCAGTATTTT
D: NA; V: TRBV7-9; size: many; J: TRBJ1-6; CDR3: CASSPGLGSPLHF; DNA: TGTGCCAGCAGCCCGGGACTAGGTTCACCCCTCCACTTT
D: NA; V: TRBV29-1; size: many; J: TRBJ1-2; CDR3: CSVDPSQGGYGYTF; DNA: TGCAGCGTTGACCCTTCCCAGGGAGGCTATGGCTACACCTTC
D: NA; V: TRBV27; size: many; J: TRBJ2-7; CDR3: CASSFYPSYEQYF; DNA: TGTGCCAGCAGTTTTTATCCGTCCTACGAGCAGTACTTC
D: TRBD1; V: TRBV20-1; size: NA; J: TRBJ1-1; CDR3: CCAPDYGWGQQNTEAFF; DNA: TGCTGTGCGCCGGACTATGGGTGGGGACAGCAGAACACTGAAGCTTTCTTT
D: TRBD2; V: TRBV5-6; size: many; J: TRBJ2-2; CDR3: CASSPGGGLRVNTGELFF; DNA: TGTGCCAGCAGCCCGGGAGGAGGTCTCAGAGTGAACACCGGGGAGCTGTTTTTT
D: TRBD2; V: TRBV28; size: many; J: TRBJ2-2; CDR3: CASNLGGAGELFF; DNA: TGTGCCAGCAACCTGGGGGGGGCCGGGGAGCTGTTTTTT
D: NA; V: TRBV27; size: NA; J: TRBJ2-1; CDR3: CASSLYGSGSFLPHNEQFF; DNA: TGTGCCAGCAGTTTATACGGGAGTGGTAGCTTTTTACCTCACAATGAGCAGTTCTTC
D: TRBD1; V: TRBV9; size: many; J: TRBJ2-1; CDR3: CASSVVGTGGDEQFF; DNA: TGTGCCAGCAGCGTAGTAGGGACAGGGGGCGATGAGCAGTTCTTC
D: TRBD1; V: TRBV6-1; size: few; J: TRBJ2-3; CDR3: CASTQQGGRDTQYF; DNA: TGTGCCAGCACCCAACAGGGGGGAAGAGATACGCAGTATTTT
D: TRBD2; V: TRBV20-1; size: many; J: TRBJ2-2; CDR3: CSASWASGTGELFF; DNA: TGCAGTGCTAGTTGGGCTAGCGGCACCGGGGAGCTGTTTTTT
D: NA; V: TRBV28; size: many; J: TRBJ2-1; CDR3: CASSGIDGSSYNEQFF; DNA: TGTGCCAGCAGTGGAATCGACGGGAGCTCCTACAATGAGCAGTTCTTC
D: NA; V: TRBV20-1; size: NA; J: TRBJ2-2; CDR3: CCARGRRDMNTGELFF; DNA: TGCTGTGCTAGAGGCCGCCGGGACATGAACACCGGGGAGCTGTTTTTT
D: NA; V: TRBV5-1; size: NA; J: TRBJ2-2; CDR3: CASRALMNTGELFF; DNA: TGCGCCAGCAGAGCCCTGATGAACACCGGGGAGCTGTTTTTT
D: NA; V: TRBV28; size: NA; J: TRBJ2-7; CDR3: CASSKSWGVEQYF; DNA: TGTGCCAGCAGTAAGTCCTGGGGCGTCGAGCAGTACTTC
D: TRBD1; V: TRBV27; size: NA; J: TRBJ1-6; CDR3: CASSPGTGPVALHF; DNA: TGTGCCAGCAGTCCCGGGACAGGCCCCGTGGCCCTCCACTTT
D: NA; V: TRBV15; size: few; J: TRBJ2-3; CDR3: CATSSRSGNTDTQYF; DNA: TGTGCCACCAGCAGCCGTAGTGGTAATACAGATACGCAGTATTTT
D: NA; V: TRBV18; size: NA; J: TRBJ1-1; CDR3: CASSPFTENTEAFF; DNA: TGTGCCAGCTCACCATTTACGGAGAACACTGAAGCTTTCTTT
D: NA; V: TRBV5-1; size: few; J: TRBJ2-2; CDR3: CASSLFLELFF; DNA: TGCGCCAGCAGCTTGTTCTTGGAGCTGTTTTTT
D: TRBD1; V: TRBV29-1; size: many; J: TRBJ1-4; CDR3: CSVSAGQGGEKLFF; DNA: TGCAGCGTCTCCGCCGGACAGGGAGGTGAAAAACTGTTTTTT
D: NA; V: TRBV15; size: many; J: TRBJ2-5; CDR3: CATSQSPKETQYF; DNA: TGTGCCACCAGCCAGTCTCCAAAAGAGACCCAGTACTTC
D: NA; V: TRBV5-1; size: NA; J: TRBJ1-1; CDR3: CASSPGTAPEAFF; DNA: TGCGCCAGCAGCCCAGGGACCGCCCCTGAAGCTTTCTTT
D: TRBD1; V: TRBV18; size: NA; J: TRBJ1-1; CDR3: CASSPLTGDVAETEAFF; DNA: TGTGCCAGCTCACCGTTAACAGGGGATGTTGCCGAAACTGAAGCTTTCTTT
D: NA; V: TRBV7-9; size: many; J: TRBJ2-5; CDR3: CASLPSGQETQYF; DNA: TGTGCCAGCCTTCCCAGCGGCCAAGAGACCCAGTACTTC
D: NA; V: TRBV7-2; size: many; J: TRBJ2-2; CDR3: CASSLDHLNTGELFF; DNA: TGTGCCAGCAGCTTAGATCACTTGAACACCGGGGAGCTGTTTTTT
D: TRBD1; V: TRBV6-5; size: many; J: TRBJ1-5; CDR3: CASSNGQGYNQPQHF; DNA: TGTGCCAGCAGTAACGGACAGGGGTACAATCAGCCCCAGCATTTT
D: NA; V: TRBV9; size: many; J: TRBJ1-4; CDR3: CASSPSQGNGEKLFF; DNA: TGTGCCAGCAGCCCATCACAGGGAAATGGAGAAAAACTGTTTTTT
D: NA; V: TRBV6-1; size: many; J: TRBJ2-7; CDR3: CASSESLMMTATYEQYF; DNA: TGTGCCAGCAGTGAATCTCTGATGATGACAGCAACCTACGAGCAGTACTTC
D: NA; V: TRBV5-6; size: NA; J: TRBJ2-2; CDR3: CASSLNPHGAGRVAGELFF; DNA: TGTGCCAGCAGCTTAAACCCCCACGGGGCAGGGCGAGTAGCCGGGGAGCTGTTTTTT
D: NA; V: TRBV5-1; size: many; J: TRBJ2-1; CDR3: CASSLGGGVEQFF; DNA: TGCGCCAGCAGCTTGGGAGGGGGGGTCGAACAGTTCTTC